This passage covers 12 T cell receptor beta chains from one sample sequenced in a study of T cells in Graves' hyperthyroidism and ophthalmopathy (dated by TCRdb to the late 2010s). Libraries were made using multiplex PCR. Sequencing used an Illumina HiSeq 2000. The TCR beta CDR3 regions were amplified from RNA transcripts. The first round of RT-PCR for the TCR CDR3 was performed with the HTBI primer set and the Qiagen OneStep RT-PCR kit. Starting from the raw public reads, TCRdb applied fastp trimming at Q25, assembled clones with MiXCR and retained in-frame beta chains. CDR3 protein sequences are deduplicated, and each keeps its most common genes and DNA. Recorded for this sample are hundreds of thousands of distinct CDR3 sequences; approximately 40% of them occurred a single time. The ten largest make up around 9.3% of the sample. Sequencing was carried out using blood. Source of these receptors: a man aged 18 to 29 with Graves' hyperthyroidism.

This chain uses TRBV20-1 with TRBJ2-7; D could derive from TRBD1 or TRBD2 (5 bases each). The V and J ends lost 0 bases and 5 bases respectively, with 8 bases between them. This CDR3 contains 12 residues. In germline, CDR1 is DFQATT, CDR2 SNEGSKA (reference sequence). In DNA form, the CDR3 reads TGCAGTGCTAGAGAACGGGGCCACGAGCAGTACTTC. Amino acid sequence: CSARERGHEQYF.

There are many counts of this clonotype. This chain joins TRBV7-9 and TRBJ2-7; D gene ambiguous. CDR1 is SEHNR, CDR2 FQNEAQ, per germline (reference sequence). The CDR3 consists of 12 residues. V shed 4 bases and J shed 2 bases, with 6 bases lying between them. The CDR3 reads CASSSAPYEQYF. The DNA for the CDR3 is TGTGCCAGCAGCTCCGCGCCCTACGAGCAGTACTTC. Combining the CDR3 with reference TRBV7-9 and TRBJ2-7 gives the whole variable domain DTGVSQNPRHKITKRGQNVTFRCDPISEHNRLYWYRQTLGQGPEFLTYFQNEAQLEKSRLLSDRFSAERPKGSFSTLEIQRTEQGDSAMYLCASSSAPYEQYFGPGTRLTVT.

V gene TRBV20-1 combines with J gene TRBJ2-7; D is ambiguous. The CDR3 totals 14 residues. Trimming removed 3 bases at V and 5 bases at J, with 17 bases between. From germline, CDR1 is DFQATT and CDR2 SNEGSKA (reference sequence). CDR3 amino acids: CSASPLVRTHEQYF. CDR3 bases: TGCAGTGCTAGTCCGCTAGTCCGGACCCACGAGCAGTACTTC.

The chain employs TRBV10-3 and TRBJ1-5; a possible D gene is TRBD1 (5 bases). Germline CDR1 ENHRY, CDR2 SYGVKD. The CDR3 sequence is 13 residues long. V gave up 10 bases and J gave up 5 bases, with 15 bases separating them. The CDR3 DNA follows: TGTGCCACCCGGGGGTATGGGGATCAGCCCCAGCATTTT. Translated, it gives CATRGYGDQPQHF.

This clonotype showed up just a few times. V is TRBV2 and J is TRBJ1-1; D remains ambiguous. V lost 5 bases and J 0 bases, leaving 10 bases between the germline ends. Germline V gene lookup returns CDR1 SNHLY and CDR2 FYNNEI. The CDR3 totals 14 residues. This CDR3 reads CASSLLSVNTEAFF. The CDR3 DNA sequence: TGTGCCAGCAGTTTATTGTCCGTGAACACTGAAGCTTTCTTT.

The V call is TRBV12-3 or TRBV12-4, the J call TRBJ2-5, with TRBD1 matching over 7 bases. J lost 4 bases, V lost 5 bases, and 10 bases had no gene match. This CDR3 has 15 amino acids. CDR3 sequence (DNA): TGTGCCAGCAGTGCGCAAGGGGGCGCCTCAGAGACCCAGTACTTC. Translation: CASSAQGGASETQYF.

This clonotype was observed at least ten times. The chain is built from TRBV7-8 and TRBJ2-5; tentatively, D is TRBD2 (5 bases). With 4 bases removed from V and 5 bases from J, the gap between germline ends came to 8 bases. The CDR3 loop spans 12 amino acids. Germline V gene sequence: CDR1 SGHVS, CDR2 FQNEAQ. The CDR3 reads CASSSSSETQYF. CDR3 sequence (DNA): TGTGCCAGCAGCTCTAGCAGCGAGACCCAGTACTTC.

There are a few counts of this clonotype. The chain employs TRBV20-1 and TRBJ1-1, with 10 bases fitting TRBD1. Germline CDR1 reads DFQATT; CDR2 reads SNEGSKA (reference sequence). The V and J ends lost 5 bases and 0 bases, in that order; junction bases with no gene match: 9. This CDR3 has 16 amino acids. The CDR3 protein is CSAAWDRGYVNTEAFF. CDR3 in DNA: TGCAGTGCTGCATGGGACAGGGGTTACGTGAACACTGAAGCTTTCTTT.

At least ten counts were recorded for this clonotype. The junction does not match germline at one end; this may be a read error. This chain joins TRBV5-1 and TRBJ1-1, with D unresolved. Germline CDR1 SGHRS, CDR2 YFSETQ. CDR3 size: 14 residues. CDR3 sequence: CASSLGVTNTEAFF. CDR3 nucleotide sequence: TGTGCCAGCAGCTTAGGCGTCACGAACACTGAAGCTTTCTTT.

The chain carries TRBV10-3 and TRBJ1-5, with TRBD1 identical over 7 bases. V shed 10 bases, J shed 4 bases, and the junction held 13 bases outside the gene matches. CDR3 length: 15 amino acids. Germline CDR1 is ENHRY and CDR2 is SYGVKD. The CDR3 protein is CATGTATIANQPQHF. In DNA form, the CDR3 reads TGTGCCACCGGGACAGCTACTATAGCAAATCAGCCCCAGCATTTT.

The rearrangement uses TRBV7-6 and TRBJ2-5; D possibly matches TRBD1 or TRBD2 (5 bases each). The CDR3 covers 16 residues. Trimming removed 5 bases at V and 0 bases at J, with 16 bases between. In germline, CDR1 is SGHVS, CDR2 FNYEAQ. The CDR3 DNA follows: TGTGCCAGCAGCCCGGCCTCCGGGACGAACCAAGAGACCCAGTACTTC. It is translated as CASSPASGTNQETQYF.

As for this clonotype: Without the conserved terminal phenylalanine or tryptophan, this CDR3 likely stems from a read error. The chain combines TRBV5-1 with TRBJ1-1; a possible D gene is TRBD1 (6 bases). V was pared by 6 bases and J by 1 base, with 13 bases between. Germline V gene data show CDR1 as SGHRS and CDR2 as YFSETQ. This CDR3 spans 14 amino acids. In DNA, the CDR3 is TGCGCCAGCACTGAGGGACACCGGAACACTGAAGCTTTCCTT. Protein product: CASTEGHRNTEAFL.